This record covers a single T cell receptor beta chain. This sample is part of a study of T-cell reconstitution after alpha-beta-depleted transplantation in children. The CDR3 runs to 14 residues. With 5 bases removed from V and 6 bases from J, the gap between germline ends came to 18 bases. Germline V gives CDR1 DFQATT, CDR2 SNEGSKA (reference sequence). The library targeted TCRbeta and was prepared with unique molecular identifiers. TCRdb fed the PCR reads into MiXCR, producing one record per CDR3 protein. The table has hundreds of thousands of distinct CDR3 sequences, approximately 13% seen once; the top ten hold about 2%.

Sequencing was performed on PBMCs, mostly from graft donor cells, taken 360 days after TCRalphabeta/CD19-depleted stem cell transplant. The sequence came from a male patient younger than 18 who had a stem cell transplant for acute myeloid leukemia, so the T cells may come from the graft donor. The J gene is TRBJ2-3, the V gene TRBV20-1; D could derive from TRBD1 or TRBD2 (5 bases each). CDR3 residues: CSASGTLSDDTQYF. The CDR3 coding sequence is TGCAGTGCTTCCGGGACCCTAAGCGACGATACGCAGTATTTT.